Here is one T cell receptor (beta chain) with its context. Antigen unknown. This specimen belongs to a study of CD8 T cells in ankylosing spondylitis. Broader study findings: A motif in TCR beta, a set of roughly eight highly homologous variants, appeared characteristic of ankylosing spondylitis blood.

Using quantitative 5'-RACE with molecular barcodes, the authors made TCR beta libraries. TCRdb itself ran the 5' RACE reads through MiXCR, one entry per CDR3 protein. The sample records 670,000 or so distinct CDR3 sequences, around a fifth being singletons. Sequenced sample: blood, either unsorted or a sorted T cell fraction (not recorded which). The sequence derives from a male donor with ankylosing spondylitis.

For the CDR3, the DNA is TGCAGTGCTCCCAGGGAAGGGACCCAGTACTTC. This sequence encodes CSAPREGTQYF. The chain carries TRBV20-1 and TRBJ2-5; perhaps TRBD1 as D (5 bases). The CDR3 extends over 11 amino acids. CDR1 is DFQATT, CDR2 SNEGSKA, per germline (reference sequence). Between the trimmed V and J ends, which lost 5 bases and 7 bases, there was a span of 11 bases.